These T cell receptor beta chains were read from a single sample in a study of T cell repertoires in cytomegalovirus infection. Antigens of these TCRs are unknown. TCRdb reprocessed the reads via MiXCR and lists one record per CDR3 protein. The data show 450,000 to 600,000 distinct CDR3 sequences, 30% to 35% seen once. The specimen was cultured PBMCs, collected from culture after CMV antigen stimulation. These receptors came from a human donor in good health (CMV status not recorded). Some clones in this sample may be carry-over from other donors' samples. CDR3s include the opening cysteine and the closing phenylalanine or tryptophan. The D gene is left open where the match is weak. A clone size is listed for some rows: how often the clone was seen (once, few, many), or a class if it is expanded.

j_call	v_call	d_call	clone_size	cdr3_nt	cdr3_aa
TRBJ2-1	TRBV15	NA	NA	TGTGCCACCAGCAGAGCGGGTCCAACCTCCTACAATGAGCAGTTCTTC	CATSRAGPTSYNEQFF
TRBJ2-3	TRBV7-2	NA	NA	TGTGCCAGCAGCCTAGGGGAGAGGGCAGATACGCAGTATTTT	CASSLGERADTQYF
TRBJ1-6	TRBV20-1	TRBD1	NA	TGCAGTGCTTACTTCACAGGGGACAATTCACCCCTCCACTTT	CSAYFTGDNSPLHF
TRBJ1-4	TRBV27	NA	NA	TGTGCCAGCAGTTACGGCAGCCGTGAAAAACTGTTTTTT	CASSYGSREKLFF
TRBJ1-6	TRBV6-1	NA	few	TGTGCCAGCAGTGCCGGGACTACTTCACCCCTCCACTTT	CASSAGTTSPLHF
TRBJ2-4	TRBV18	NA	NA	TGTGCCAGCTCACCACCCTCGTTGGGAGACATTCAGTACTTC	CASSPPSLGDIQYF
TRBJ2-1	TRBV7-9	TRBD2	NA	TGTGCCAGCAAAGCGGGAGGGCCATGGAATGAGCAGTTCTTC	CASKAGGPWNEQFF
TRBJ1-5	TRBV7-2	TRBD1	many	TGTGCCAGCAGCTCCGACAGGGGAGGAGGCCAGCCCCAGCATTTT	CASSSDRGGGQPQHF
TRBJ2-1	TRBV5-4	NA	NA	TGTGCCAGCAGCTTGTCAGGGGAGTACAATGAGCAGTTCTTC	CASSLSGEYNEQFF
TRBJ2-3	TRBV5-6	TRBD2	NA	TGTGCCAGCAGAGACTCGGGACTAGCGGGAGCCACAGATACGCAGTATTTT	CASRDSGLAGATDTQYF
TRBJ1-1	TRBV25-1	NA	NA	TGTGCCAGCAGTGAAGCGGGGGAAAGCACTGAAGCTTTCTTT	CASSEAGESTEAFF
TRBJ1-5	TRBV6-2/TRBV6-3	NA	NA	TGTGCCAGCAGGCCCGCGGGGGGGAGCAATCAGCCCCAGCATTTT	CASRPAGGSNQPQHF
TRBJ1-2	TRBV6-6	TRBD1	NA	TGTGCCAGCACTACAAAGGGACAGGGCTATGGCTACACCTTC	CASTTKGQGYGYTF
TRBJ1-6	TRBV6-2/TRBV6-3	NA	NA	TGTGCCAGCAGTGATAGGGAAAGTAACCACTTT	CASSDRESNHF
TRBJ2-1	TRBV4-1	NA	many	TGCGCCAGCAGCCATCCGCCGGGACTGAAATACAATGAGCAGTTCTTC	CASSHPPGLKYNEQFF
TRBJ1-6	TRBV7-2	NA	NA	TGTGCCAGAAGCCCTAGCTCCTATAATTCACCCCTCCACTTT	CARSPSSYNSPLHF
TRBJ2-2	TRBV7-2	NA	NA	TGTGCCAGCAGCTTAGACCCCGGTTACAGGACTGGGGAGCTGTTTTTT	CASSLDPGYRTGELFF
TRBJ2-1	TRBV6-2/TRBV6-3	NA	NA	TGTGCCAGCAGTTGGCGGCTAGCGCTAAATGAGCAGTTCTTC	CASSWRLALNEQFF
TRBJ2-1	TRBV7-3	TRBD2	NA	TGTGCCAGCAGCTTAAGACCATCAAGCGGGAGCTCCTACAATGAGCAGTTCTTC	CASSLRPSSGSSYNEQFF
TRBJ2-3	TRBV20-1	TRBD2	NA	TGCAGTGCTAGAGTAACTAACGTTGGATTAGCGGGAGTTAAGGCAGATACGCAGTATTTT	CSARVTNVGLAGVKADTQYF
TRBJ2-3	TRBV7-8	TRBD2	NA	TGTGCCAGCAGCTTTAAGCGGGAGAATACGCAGTATTTT	CASSFKRENTQYF
TRBJ1-1	TRBV6-6	NA	NA	TGTGCCAGCAGACAGCCGGACCGATTTTACACTGAAGCTTTCTTT	CASRQPDRFYTEAFF
TRBJ1-1	TRBV7-2	NA	many	TGTGCCAGCAGCTCCCATCAGGGGACTGAAGCTTTCTTT	CASSSHQGTEAFF
TRBJ2-5	TRBV10-3	NA	few	TGTGCCATCAGTGAGGGAGGGAACCGAGAGACCCAGTACTTC	CAISEGGNRETQYF
TRBJ2-3	TRBV20-1	NA	NA	TGCAGTGCTCGCTCCCTAGTGGATACGCAGTATTTT	CSARSLVDTQYF
TRBJ2-5	TRBV6-2/TRBV6-3	TRBD2	few	TGTGCCAGCAGCCCGGGACTAGCGGGACTCGGGGAGACCCAGTACTTC	CASSPGLAGLGETQYF
TRBJ2-3	TRBV6-2/TRBV6-3	NA	NA	TGTGCCAGCAGCCAACACCGGGGAACAGATACGCAGTATTTT	CASSQHRGTDTQYF